Given below is one T cell receptor (beta chain) in context. Genomic DNA was employed as the template in profiling TCR beta VDJ and CDR3. From the reads, TCRdb called clonotypes with MiXCR, one entry per CDR3 protein. This table has roughly 500,000 distinct CDR3 sequences, under 40% appearing once. These data originate in a study of CD8+CD57+ T cells in acquired aplastic anemia. Patients selected for sequencing had displayed CD8+CD57+ cell expansion by flow cytometry. The source is a human donor with aplastic anemia. The sample taken for sequencing was sorted CD4+, CD8+, or CD8+CD57+ T cells (not recorded which) from PBMCs.

The CDR3, as DNA: TGCAGTGCTAGCGGGAGGGGTTACAATGAGCAGTTCTTC. This gives the protein CSASGRGYNEQFF. The J gene is TRBJ2-1, the V gene TRBV20-1; 8 bases are shared with TRBD2. CDR3 length: 13 residues. The trim removed 3 bases at V and 4 bases at J, leaving 2 bases unmatched. The germline V gene encodes CDR1 DFQATT and CDR2 SNEGSKA (reference sequence).